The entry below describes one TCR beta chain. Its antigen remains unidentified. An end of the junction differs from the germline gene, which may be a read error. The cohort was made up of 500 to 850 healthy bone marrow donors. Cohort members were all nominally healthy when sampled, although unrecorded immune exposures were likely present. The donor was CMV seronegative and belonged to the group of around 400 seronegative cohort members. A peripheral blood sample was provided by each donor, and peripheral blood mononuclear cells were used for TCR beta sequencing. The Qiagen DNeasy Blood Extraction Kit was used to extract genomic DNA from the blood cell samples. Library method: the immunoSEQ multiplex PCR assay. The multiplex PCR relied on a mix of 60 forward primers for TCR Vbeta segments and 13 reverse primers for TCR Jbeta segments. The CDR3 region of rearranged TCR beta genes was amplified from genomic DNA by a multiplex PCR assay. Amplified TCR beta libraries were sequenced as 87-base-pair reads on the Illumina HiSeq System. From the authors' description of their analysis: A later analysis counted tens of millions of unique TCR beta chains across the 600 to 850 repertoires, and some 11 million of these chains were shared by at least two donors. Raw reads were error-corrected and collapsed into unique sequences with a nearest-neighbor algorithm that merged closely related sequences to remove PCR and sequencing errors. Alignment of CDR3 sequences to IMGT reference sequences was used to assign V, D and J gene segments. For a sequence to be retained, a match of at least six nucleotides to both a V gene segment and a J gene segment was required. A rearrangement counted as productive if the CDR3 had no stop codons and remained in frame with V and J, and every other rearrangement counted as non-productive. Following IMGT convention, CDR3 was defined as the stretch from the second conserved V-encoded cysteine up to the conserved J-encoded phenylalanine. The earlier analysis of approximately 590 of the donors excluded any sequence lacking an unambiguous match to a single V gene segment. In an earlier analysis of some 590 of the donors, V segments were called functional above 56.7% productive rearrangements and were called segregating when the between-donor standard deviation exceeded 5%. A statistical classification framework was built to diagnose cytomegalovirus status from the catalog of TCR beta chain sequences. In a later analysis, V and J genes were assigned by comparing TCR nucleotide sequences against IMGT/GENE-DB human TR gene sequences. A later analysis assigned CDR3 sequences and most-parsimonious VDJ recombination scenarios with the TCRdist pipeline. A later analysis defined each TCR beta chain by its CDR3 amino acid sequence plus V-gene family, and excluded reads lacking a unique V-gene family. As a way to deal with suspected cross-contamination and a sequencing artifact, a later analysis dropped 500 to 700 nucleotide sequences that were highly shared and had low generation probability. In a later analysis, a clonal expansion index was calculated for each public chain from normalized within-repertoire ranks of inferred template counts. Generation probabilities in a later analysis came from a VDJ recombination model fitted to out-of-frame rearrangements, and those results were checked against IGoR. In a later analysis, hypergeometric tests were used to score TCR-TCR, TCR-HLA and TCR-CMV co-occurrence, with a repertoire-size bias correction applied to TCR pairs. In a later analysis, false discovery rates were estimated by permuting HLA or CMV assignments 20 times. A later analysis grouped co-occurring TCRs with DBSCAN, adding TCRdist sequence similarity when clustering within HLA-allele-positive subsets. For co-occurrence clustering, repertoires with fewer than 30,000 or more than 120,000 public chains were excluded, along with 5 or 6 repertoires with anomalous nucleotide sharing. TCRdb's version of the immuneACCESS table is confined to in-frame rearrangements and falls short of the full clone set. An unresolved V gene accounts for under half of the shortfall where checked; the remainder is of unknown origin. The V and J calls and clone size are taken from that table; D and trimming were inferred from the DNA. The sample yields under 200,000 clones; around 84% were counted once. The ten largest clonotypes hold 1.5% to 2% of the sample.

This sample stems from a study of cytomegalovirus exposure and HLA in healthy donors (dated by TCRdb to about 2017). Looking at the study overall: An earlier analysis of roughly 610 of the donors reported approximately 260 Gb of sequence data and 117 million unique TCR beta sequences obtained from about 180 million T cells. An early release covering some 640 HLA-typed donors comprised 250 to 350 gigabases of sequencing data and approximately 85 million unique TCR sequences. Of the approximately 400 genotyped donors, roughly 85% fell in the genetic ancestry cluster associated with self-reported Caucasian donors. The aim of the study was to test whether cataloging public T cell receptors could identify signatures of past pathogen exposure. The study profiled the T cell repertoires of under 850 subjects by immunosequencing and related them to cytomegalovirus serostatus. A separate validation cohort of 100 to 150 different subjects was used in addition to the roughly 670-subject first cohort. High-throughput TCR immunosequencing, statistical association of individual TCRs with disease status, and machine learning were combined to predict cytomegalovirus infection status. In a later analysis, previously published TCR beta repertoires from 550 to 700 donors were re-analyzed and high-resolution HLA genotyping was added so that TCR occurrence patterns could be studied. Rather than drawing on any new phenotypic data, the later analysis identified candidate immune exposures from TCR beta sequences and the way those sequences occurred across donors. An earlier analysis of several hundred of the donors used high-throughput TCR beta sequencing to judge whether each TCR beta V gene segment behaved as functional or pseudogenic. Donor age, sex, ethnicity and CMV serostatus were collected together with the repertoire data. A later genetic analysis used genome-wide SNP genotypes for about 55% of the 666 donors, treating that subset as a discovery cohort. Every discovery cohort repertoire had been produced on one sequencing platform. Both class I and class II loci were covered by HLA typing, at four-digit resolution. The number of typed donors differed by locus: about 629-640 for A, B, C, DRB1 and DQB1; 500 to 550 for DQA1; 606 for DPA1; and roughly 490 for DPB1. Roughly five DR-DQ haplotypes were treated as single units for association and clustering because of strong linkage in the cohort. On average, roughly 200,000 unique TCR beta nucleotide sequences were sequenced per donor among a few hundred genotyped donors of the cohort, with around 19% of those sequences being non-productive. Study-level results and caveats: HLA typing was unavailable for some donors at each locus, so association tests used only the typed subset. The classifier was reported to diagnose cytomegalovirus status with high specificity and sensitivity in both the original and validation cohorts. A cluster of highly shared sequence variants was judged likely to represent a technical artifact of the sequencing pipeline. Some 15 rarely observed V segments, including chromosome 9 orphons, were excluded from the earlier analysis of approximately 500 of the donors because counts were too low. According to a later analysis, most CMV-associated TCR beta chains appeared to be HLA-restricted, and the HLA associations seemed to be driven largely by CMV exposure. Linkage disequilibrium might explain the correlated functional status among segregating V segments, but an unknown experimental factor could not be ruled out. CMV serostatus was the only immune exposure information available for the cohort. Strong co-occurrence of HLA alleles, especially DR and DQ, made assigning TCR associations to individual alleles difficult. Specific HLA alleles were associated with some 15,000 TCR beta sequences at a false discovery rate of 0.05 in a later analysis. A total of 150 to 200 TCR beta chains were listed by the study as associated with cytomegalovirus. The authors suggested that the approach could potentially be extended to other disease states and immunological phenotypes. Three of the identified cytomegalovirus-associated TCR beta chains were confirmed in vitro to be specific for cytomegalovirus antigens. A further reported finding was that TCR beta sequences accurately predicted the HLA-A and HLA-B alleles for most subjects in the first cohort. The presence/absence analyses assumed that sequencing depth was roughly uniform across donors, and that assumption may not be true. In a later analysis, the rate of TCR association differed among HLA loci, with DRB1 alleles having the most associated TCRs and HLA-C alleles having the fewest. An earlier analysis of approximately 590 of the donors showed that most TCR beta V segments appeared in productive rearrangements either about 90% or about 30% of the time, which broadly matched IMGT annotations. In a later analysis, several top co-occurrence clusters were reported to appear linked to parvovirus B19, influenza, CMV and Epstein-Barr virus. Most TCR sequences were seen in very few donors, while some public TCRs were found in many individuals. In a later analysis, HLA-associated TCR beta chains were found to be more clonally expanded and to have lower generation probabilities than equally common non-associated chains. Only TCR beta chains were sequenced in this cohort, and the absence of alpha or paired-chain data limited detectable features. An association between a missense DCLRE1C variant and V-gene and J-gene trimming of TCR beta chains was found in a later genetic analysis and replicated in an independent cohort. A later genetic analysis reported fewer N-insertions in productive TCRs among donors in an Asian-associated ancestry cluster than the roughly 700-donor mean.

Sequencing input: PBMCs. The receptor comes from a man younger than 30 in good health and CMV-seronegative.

The DNA sequence is given as TGTGCCAGCAGCGCTACTAGCGCCCGCGCGATCTTC. It encodes CASSATSARAIF. This receptor chain uses TRBV7-3 and TRBJ2-1; a stretch of 7 junction bases matches TRBD2. CDR3 length: 12 amino acids, cysteine to phenylalanine. This entry keeps only the CDR3 DNA: 36 bases, framed from base 1. The germline V gene gives CDR1 as SGHTA and CDR2 as FQGTGA. The full variable domain, with segments outside the CDR3 supplied by the reference TRBV7-3 and TRBJ2-1 proteins, appears as GAGVSQTPSNKVTEKGKYVELRCDPISGHTALYWYRQSLGQGPEFLIYFQGTGAADDSGLPNDRFFAVRPEGSVSTLKIQRTERGDSAVYLCASSATSARAIFGPGTRLTVL.